Listed here is a single T cell receptor beta chain. CDR3 length equals 14 residues. Germline V gene lookup returns CDR1 SGHRS and CDR2 YFSETQ. V lost 1 base to trimming and J lost 4 bases; unmatched junction nucleotides: 3. The TCRbeta library was prepared with unique molecular identifiers. Using its own MiXCR run on the PCR reads, TCRdb lists one record per CDR3 protein. Of about a million distinct CDR3 sequences listed, roughly 29% were seen once; the top ten hold more than 25%. This entry belongs to a study of T-cell reconstitution after alpha-beta-depleted transplantation in children. The receptor's source is a boy under three years old who had a stem cell transplant for SCID, so the T cells may come from the graft donor. V usage is TRBV5-1 and J usage is TRBJ2-3; 7 bases are shared with TRBD2. The source was PBMCs, mostly from graft donor cells, collected 360 days after TCRalphabeta/CD19-depleted stem cell transplant. CDR3 residues: CASSLFLAADTQYF. The CDR3 nucleotides read TGCGCCAGCAGCTTGTTCCTAGCGGCAGATACGCAGTATTTT.